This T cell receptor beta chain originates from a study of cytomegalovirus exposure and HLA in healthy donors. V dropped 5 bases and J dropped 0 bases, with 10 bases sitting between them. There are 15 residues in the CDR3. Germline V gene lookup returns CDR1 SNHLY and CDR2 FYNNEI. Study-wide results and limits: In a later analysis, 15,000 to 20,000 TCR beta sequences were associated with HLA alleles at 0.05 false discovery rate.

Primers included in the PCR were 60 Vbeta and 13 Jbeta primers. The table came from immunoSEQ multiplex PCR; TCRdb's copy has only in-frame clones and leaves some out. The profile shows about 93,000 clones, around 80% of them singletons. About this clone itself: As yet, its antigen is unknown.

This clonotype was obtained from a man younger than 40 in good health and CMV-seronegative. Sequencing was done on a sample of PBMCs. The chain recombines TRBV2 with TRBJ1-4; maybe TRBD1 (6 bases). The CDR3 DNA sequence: TGTGCCAGCAGTCAGGGGTTCGCAACTAATGAAAAACTGTTTTTT. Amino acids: CASSQGFATNEKLFF.